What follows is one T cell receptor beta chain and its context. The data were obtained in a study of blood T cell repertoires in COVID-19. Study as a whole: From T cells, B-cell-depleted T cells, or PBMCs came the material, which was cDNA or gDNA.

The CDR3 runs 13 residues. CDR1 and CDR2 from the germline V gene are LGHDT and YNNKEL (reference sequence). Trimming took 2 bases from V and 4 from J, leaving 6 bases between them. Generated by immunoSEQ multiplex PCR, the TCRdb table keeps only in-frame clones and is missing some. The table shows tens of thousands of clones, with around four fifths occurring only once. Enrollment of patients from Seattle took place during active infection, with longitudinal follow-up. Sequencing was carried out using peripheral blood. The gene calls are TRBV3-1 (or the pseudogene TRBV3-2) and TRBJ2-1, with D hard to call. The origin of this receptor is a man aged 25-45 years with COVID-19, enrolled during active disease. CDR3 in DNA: TGTGCCAGCAGCCAAATGAGTTACAATGAGCAGTTCTTC. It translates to CASSQMSYNEQFF.